This passage covers 21 T cell receptor beta chains from one sample sequenced in a study of Tregs in tolerant kidney transplant recipients (dated by TCRdb to between 2018 and 2021). Transplants used related donors with nonmyeloablative bone marrow transplantation; mixed chimerism was transient in the human trials. Preparation of the library involved the immunoSEQ multiplex PCR assay. TCRdb holds this immuneACCESS table with in-frame rearrangements only. Some clones are missing; in checked studies, unresolved V genes explain under half, and the rest has no known cause. In all, the sample holds about 50,000 clones, and approximately 90% of those were seen once. The top ten constitute around 15% of the sample. Here the sequenced sample was CD8+ T cells from blood (PBMCs), taken 12 months after the transplant. These TCRs come from a human patient who received a combined kidney and bone marrow transplant. After a transplant, the donor of the graft may account for some T cells.

About this clone itself: A read error is likely here: a far larger clone is one base away. This chain links TRBV19 with TRBJ1-1; no clear D gene. Germline values: CDR1 LNHDA, CDR2 SQIVND (reference sequence). V was clipped by 4 bases and J by 5 bases, with 5 bases between them. The CDR3 length is 11 residues. The CDR3 coding sequence is TGTGCCAGTAGTACCGGGACTGAAGCTTTCTTT. Protein sequence: CASSTGTEAFF.

This chain uses TRBV7-6 with TRBJ2-7; D may be TRBD1 (6 bases). The length of the CDR3 is 15 residues. CDR1 and CDR2 (germline): SGHVS, FNYEAQ. Between the trimmed V and J ends, which lost 1 base and 0 bases, there was a span of 10 bases. The DNA for the CDR3 is TGTGCCAGCAGCTTAGACCGGGACAACTCCTACGAGCAGTACTTC. Its translation is CASSLDRDNSYEQYF.

The chain is built from TRBV12-5 and TRBJ2-7; 7 bases match TRBD2. V gave up 6 bases and J gave up 4 bases; unmatched junction bases: 15. In germline, CDR1 is LGHNT, CDR2 FRNRAP. This CDR3 contains 16 residues. The CDR3 DNA follows: TGTGCTAGTGGCTTTACCCTTGGGGGGGAGCCTTACGAGCAGTACTTC. It encodes CASGFTLGGEPYEQYF.

The V call is TRBV4-3, the J call TRBJ2-2, with 7 bases fitting TRBD2. The CDR3 sequence is 12 residues long. Germline V gene data show CDR1 as LGHNA and CDR2 as YSLEER. The trim removed 6 bases at V and 6 bases at J, leaving 1 base unmatched. The CDR3 is CASRGGAGELFF. CDR3 DNA sequence: TGCGCCAGCAGGGGGGGGGCCGGGGAGCTGTTTTTT.

This chain joins TRBV19 and TRBJ2-1; D is possibly TRBD1 (5 bases). This CDR3 spans 16 amino acids. Trimming shortened V by 0 bases and J by 4 bases, and 13 bases separated the two germline ends. Germline V CDR1 and CDR2: LNHDA, SQIVND (reference sequence). The CDR3 nucleotides are TGTGCCAGTAGTATAGACCAGGGCTGGGCATACAATGAGCAGTTCTTC. Its translation is CASSIDQGWAYNEQFF. The entire variable domain, with the rest obtained from reference TRBV19 and TRBJ2-1, is as follows: DGGITQSPKYLFRKEGQNVTLSCEQNLNHDAMYWYRQDPGQGLRLIYYSQIVNDFQKGDIAEGYSVSREKKESFPLTVTSAQKNPTAFYLCASSIDQGWAYNEQFFGPGTRLTVL.

The sample holds one count of this clone. The chain has TRBV5-1 and TRBJ2-7; 11 positions agree with TRBD2. The CDR3 is made up of 16 amino acids. Germline V gene lookup returns CDR1 SGHRS and CDR2 YFSETQ. The trim removed 4 bases at V and 0 bases at J, leaving 6 bases unmatched. The CDR3 region has the DNA TGCGCCAGCAGCGAGGGACTAGCGGATAGCTCCTACGAGCAGTACTTC. It translates to CASSEGLADSSYEQYF. The full variable domain, completed using reference TRBV5-1 and TRBJ2-7, is KAGVTQTPRYLIKTRGQQVTLSCSPISGHRSVSWYQQTPGQGLQFLFEYFSETQRNKGNFPGRFSGRQFSNSRSEMNVSTLELGDSALYLCASSEGLADSSYEQYFGPGTRLTVT.

This clone was recorded only once. The rearrangement joins TRBV19 to TRBJ2-5; a weak D match, TRBD2 (6 bases). Trimming shortened V by 5 bases and J by 2 bases, and 9 bases separated the two germline ends. Germline V gene sequence: CDR1 LNHDA, CDR2 SQIVND (reference sequence). The CDR3 has 13 residues. The CDR3 here is CASSPREQETQYF. CDR3 in DNA: TGTGCCAGTAGTCCACGGGAGCAAGAGACCCAGTACTTC.

V usage is TRBV11-3 and J usage is TRBJ2-2; no clear D. CDR3 size: 10 residues. V lost 6 bases and J 7 bases, leaving 3 bases between the germline ends. In germline, CDR1 is SGHNT, CDR2 YENEEA. In DNA, the CDR3 is TGTGCCAGCAGTAACGGGGAGCTGTTTTTT. Translated, it gives CASSNGELFF.

This clone was recorded only once. The gene calls are TRBV21-1 and TRBJ2-5; the tabulated D call, TRBD1, remains unverified against the DNA. TRBV21-1 is tagged as a pseudogene. The CDR3 loop spans 16 amino acids. This chain's CDR3 is CASSKSPSGGSETQYF. The CDR3 nucleotides read TGTGCCAGCAGCAAAAGCCCCTCAGGGGGTTCCGAGACCCAGTACTTC.

This clone was seen more than once but under ten times. The chain is built from TRBV11-3 and TRBJ2-3; 8 bases are a match to TRBD1. Germline lookup yields CDR1 SGHNT and CDR2 YENEEA. The CDR3 runs to 16 residues. V shed 1 base and J 2 bases; nucleotides not matched to a gene: 5. CDR3 amino acids: CASSLGQGAYTDTQYF. DNA of the CDR3: TGTGCCAGCAGCTTAGGGCAGGGGGCTTACACAGATACGCAGTATTTT. Together with reference TRBV11-3 and TRBJ2-3, the CDR3 gives the full variable domain: EAGVVQSPRYKIIEKKQPVAFWCNPISGHNTLYWYLQNLGQGPELLIRYENEEAVDDSQLPKDRFSAERLKGVDSTLKIQPAELGDSAVYLCASSLGQGAYTDTQYFGPGTRLTVL.

The chain is built from TRBV13 and TRBJ2-6, with D perhaps TRBD2 (6 bases). Germline V gene lookup returns CDR1 PRHDT and CDR2 FYEKMQ (reference sequence). The CDR3 runs 17 residues. V lost 3 bases, J lost 0 bases, and 12 bases lay in between. In DNA, the CDR3 is TGTGCCAGCAGCTTCGAGCGGGCCGACTCTGGGGCCAACGTCCTGACTTTC. The encoded protein is CASSFERADSGANVLTF.

J is TRBJ2-2 and V is TRBV28, with D possibly matching TRBD1 (5 bases). V was pared by 7 bases and J by 4 bases, with 25 bases between. Germline lookup yields CDR1 MDHEN and CDR2 SYDVKM. The CDR3 runs 18 residues. The CDR3 bases are TGTGCCAGCACTCTTCTCTGGGCAGGGCGAATGGTCACCGGGGAGCTGTTTTTT. Its translation is CASTLLWAGRMVTGELFF.

V usage is TRBV4-2 and J usage is TRBJ2-1; 7 bases match TRBD2. J gave up 8 bases and V 1 base, and 8 bases lay outside the gene matches. Germline-derived CDR1 and CDR2 are LGHNA and YNFKEQ. CDR3 length: 15 amino acids. CDR3 nucleotides: TGTGCCAGCAGCCAAGGGGAGGGTGGGTTCTATGAGCAGTTCTTC. Translated: CASSQGEGGFYEQFF.

The chain uses TRBV9 and TRBJ2-3; TRBD1 might be the D (6 bases). CDR1 and CDR2 (germline): SGDLS, YYNGEE. Trimming left V 4 bases short and J 0 bases short, with 12 bases between. The CDR3 has 15 residues. CDR3 amino acids: CASSPRGSSTDTQYF. The CDR3 bases are TGTGCCAGCAGCCCGAGGGGGTCTAGCACAGATACGCAGTATTTT.

The gene calls are TRBV5-1 and TRBJ2-7, with 8 bases fitting TRBD1. The CDR3 spans 17 residues. The trim removed 0 bases at V and 5 bases at J, leaving 13 bases unmatched. Per germline, CDR1 SGHRS and CDR2 YFSETQ. The CDR3 bases are TGCGCCAGCAGCTTGGCCTCCGAGACAGGGGATGGGGACGAGCAGTACTTC. It specifies CASSLASETGDGDEQYF.

This clone was recorded only once. The chain joins TRBV29-1 to TRBJ1-3; D is possibly TRBD1 (6 bases). Trimming left V 6 bases short and J 0 bases short, with 24 bases between. The CDR3 is 18 amino acids. Germline V gene lookup returns CDR1 SQVTM and CDR2 ANQGSEA. The CDR3 sequence is CSVQTGRGPEGSGNTIYF. CDR3 bases: TGCAGCGTGCAAACGGGCAGGGGACCAGAGGGCTCTGGAAACACCATATATTTT.

This sequence joins TRBV6-4 and TRBJ2-7; weak D call: TRBD2 (5 bases). Deletions cut 2 bases from V and 3 bases from J, with 17 bases between. The CDR3 is 16 residues long. Germline V gene sequence: CDR1 MRHNA, CDR2 SNTAGT. Here the CDR3 reads CASSDPSWPGGYEQYF. CDR3 sequence (DNA): TGTGCCAGCAGTGACCCAAGTTGGCCAGGAGGCTACGAGCAGTACTTC.

This chain uses TRBV6-5 with TRBJ2-7; tentative D call: TRBD1 (5 bases). V was cut by 0 bases and J by 3 bases, with 15 bases left in between. The CDR3 totals 16 residues. CDR1 MNHEY and CDR2 SVGAGI come from the germline V gene. CDR3 coding DNA: TGTGCCAGCAGTTACTCACTGACGGGCCAGGGCTACGAGCAGTACTTC. Translating it yields CASSYSLTGQGYEQYF.

This chain links TRBV7-2 with TRBJ2-7; 14 nucleotides line up with TRBD2. The germline gives CDR1 SGHTA, CDR2 FQGNSA. V lost 5 bases and J lost 2; bases outside the gene matches: 2. CDR3 length: 15 residues. The CDR3 nucleotides read TGTGCCAGCAGCCAGGGACTAGCGGGAGCCTACGAGCAGTACTTC. It encodes CASSQGLAGAYEQYF. Drawing the rest from reference TRBV7-2 and TRBJ2-7, the complete variable domain is GAGVSQSPSNKVTEKGKDVELRCDPISGHTALYWYRQSLGQGLEFLIYFQGNSAPDKSGLPSDRFSAERTGGSVSTLTIQRTQQEDSAVYLCASSQGLAGAYEQYFGPGTRLTVT.

This rearrangement joins TRBV9 to TRBJ1-1; D may be TRBD1 (6 bases). CDR1 and CDR2 (germline): SGDLS, YYNGEE. CDR3 size: 15 residues. V was shortened by 3 bases and J by 4 bases, with 16 bases between the two germline ends. This chain's CDR3 is CASSGGGHPGTEAFF. The CDR3 DNA reads TGTGCCAGCAGCGGAGGGGGACACCCGGGCACTGAAGCTTTCTTT.

This chain links TRBV7-6 with TRBJ2-7, with D uncertain. V lost 5 bases and J 4 bases, leaving 21 bases between the germline ends. The CDR3 covers 16 residues. CDR1 and CDR2 (germline): SGHVS, FNYEAQ. The CDR3 DNA reads as TGTGCCAGCAGCCCTAGTGGGTGGCCTAATGTGTACGAGCAGTACTTC. Amino acid sequence: CASSPSGWPNVYEQYF.